The 4 T cell receptor beta chains presented below share a single source sample, sequenced in a study of PD-1 blockade in classical Hodgkin lymphoma. Assay: immunoSEQ multiplex PCR; the TCRdb copy retains only in-frame clones and omits some. Among about 64,000 clones listed, 85% to 95% were seen once. Time point denoted: cycle 4 day 1 (C4D1), after more than five weeks of nivolumab. No patient escaped relapse after autologous stem cell transplantation, and brentuximab vedotin exposure varied. The sample was peripheral blood mononuclear cells (PBMCs), taken before the fourth cycle of nivolumab. These receptor sequences come from a human donor with classical Hodgkin lymphoma.

The chain couples TRBV27 to TRBJ2-4; D unresolved. Germline CDR1 MNHEY, CDR2 SMNVEV (reference sequence). V was cut by 2 bases and J by 6 bases, with 8 bases left in between. The CDR3 is made up of 13 amino acids. This CDR3 reads CASSLDLGNIQYF. The CDR3 nucleotides read TGTGCCAGCAGTTTAGATCTGGGAAACATTCAGTACTTC.

This chain connects TRBV7-2 to TRBJ2-5, with 14 bases fitting TRBD2. With 0 bases clipped from V and 5 bases from J, the junction kept 5 bases outside the gene matches. CDR3 size: 17 residues. The germline V gene has CDR1 SGHTA and CDR2 FQGNSA. CDR3 loop: CASSLARLAGGPETQYF. DNA of the CDR3: TGTGCCAGCAGCTTAGCGCGACTAGCGGGGGGGCCGGAGACCCAGTACTTC. Full variable domain (rest looked up from reference TRBV7-2 and TRBJ2-5): GAGVSQSPSNKVTEKGKDVELRCDPISGHTALYWYRQSLGQGLEFLIYFQGNSAPDKSGLPSDRFSAERTGGSVSTLTIQRTQQEDSAVYLCASSLARLAGGPETQYFGPGTRLLVL.

The chain has TRBV19 and TRBJ1-1; D uncertain. V lost 6 bases and J 8 bases, leaving 10 bases between the germline ends. The CDR3 contains 11 residues. Per germline, CDR1 LNHDA and CDR2 SQIVND (reference sequence). CDR3: CASRRAREAFF. CDR3 nucleotides: TGTGCCAGTAGAAGGGCGCGGGAAGCTTTCTTT.

V is TRBV4-1 and J is TRBJ2-6; 8 nucleotides agree with TRBD1. V lost 2 bases, J lost 0 bases, and 6 bases stayed unmatched. There are 18 residues in the CDR3. The germline gives CDR1 MGHRA, CDR2 YSYEKL. This CDR3 is CASSQREDRASGANVLTF. The DNA for the CDR3 is TGCGCCAGCAGCCAAAGGGAGGACAGGGCCTCTGGGGCCAACGTCCTGACTTTC.